The T cell receptor beta chain described here comes from a study of beta chain features in type 1 diabetes. Expressed TCRB transcripts were sequenced, since all the RNA that had been isolated was reverse transcribed. The protocol was immunoSEQ multiplex PCR, while the TCRdb copy is restricted to in-frame clones and leaves out a portion. Of roughly 14,000 clones in the sample, roughly 44% were seen once. This clone has more than one count but fewer than ten. This clonotype originated in a woman in her thirties or forties in good health. The specimen was stem cell memory CD4+ T cells from blood.

This CDR3 is CASSLAASSYEQYF. CDR3 nucleotide sequence: TGTGCCAGCAGCTTAGCGGCAAGCTCCTACGAGCAGTACTTC. The chain links TRBV7-8 to TRBJ2-7; D is unresolved. From germline, CDR1 is SGHVS and CDR2 FQNEAQ. The CDR3 extends over 14 amino acids. The V and J ends lost 0 bases and 0 bases respectively, with 6 bases between them. Full variable domain (outside the CDR3, taken from reference TRBV7-8 and TRBJ2-7): GAGVSQSPRYKVAKRGQDVALRCDPISGHVSLFWYQQALGQGPEFLTYFQNEAQLDKSGLPSDRFFAERPEGSVSTLKIQRTQQEDSAVYLCASSLAASSYEQYFGPGTRLTVT.